This TCR beta chain was identified in a study of control samples from healthy donors and cancer patients. Using immunoSEQ multiplex PCR, the repertoire was profiled, and TCRdb retains in-frame clones only, with some absent. The sample shows roughly 95,000 clones, 85% to 90% of them seen only once. The CDR3 extends over 10 amino acids. Germline lookup yields CDR1 DFQATT and CDR2 SNEGSKA (reference sequence). V was pared by 4 bases and J by 4 bases, with 4 bases between. The sequenced sample consisted of blood. V gene TRBV20-1 combines with J gene TRBJ2-5; D uncertain. The receptor's source is a young man in good health. CDR3 amino acids: CSAIRETQYF. CDR3 bases: TGCAGTGCTATCAGAGAGACCCAGTACTTC.